One and the same sample provided the 4 T cell receptor beta chains below, sequenced in a study of blood T cell repertoires in COVID-19. Only in-frame clones appear in the TCRdb table, and some are missing; sequencing was by immunoSEQ multiplex PCR. Of over 60,000 clones in the sample, 80% to 90% were seen once. Sequenced sample: peripheral blood. The receptors were gathered from an elderly woman with active COVID-19.

This clone was detected a few times. This sequence joins TRBV5-4 and TRBJ1-4, with D possibly being TRBD1 (5 bases). The CDR3 is 14 amino acids. Germline-derived CDR1 and CDR2 are SGHNT and YYREEE (reference sequence). Deletions cut 3 bases from V and 1 base from J, with 7 bases between. The CDR3 loop is CASSWGGTNEKLFF. Here the CDR3 DNA reads TGTGCCAGCAGCTGGGGGGGAACTAATGAAAAACTGTTTTTT.

This chain links TRBV27 with TRBJ1-6; TRBD1 matches at 7 bases. Germline V gene data show CDR1 as MNHEY and CDR2 as SMNVEV (reference sequence). The CDR3 contains 18 residues. J gave up 8 bases and V 0 bases, and 13 bases lay outside the gene matches. The CDR3 loop is CASSLSKTGQWKDSPLHF. CDR3 bases: TGTGCCAGCAGTTTATCGAAGACAGGGCAATGGAAGGATTCACCCCTCCACTTT.

The CDR3: CASSPTGSSPLHF. CDR3 nucleotide sequence: TGTGCCAGCTCACCGACAGGGAGTTCACCCCTCCACTTT. V is TRBV18 and J is TRBJ1-6; 7 bases map to TRBD1. After removal of 3 bases from V and 9 bases from J, the junction contained 2 bases not matched to a gene. Germline assignment: CDR1 KGHSH and CDR2 LQKENI. The CDR3 loop spans 13 amino acids.

The chain has TRBV6-1 and TRBJ1-1; D might be TRBD1 (5 bases). The V and J ends lost 3 bases and 0 bases respectively, with 8 bases between them. Germline values: CDR1 MNHNS, CDR2 SASEGT. This CDR3 spans 14 amino acids. CDR3 coding DNA: TGTGCCAGCAGTGAGAGGACAATGAACACTGAAGCTTTCTTT. Translated, it gives CASSERTMNTEAFF.